The 32 T cell receptor beta chains presented below share a single source sample, sequenced in a study of blood T cell repertoires in COVID-19. The protocol was immunoSEQ multiplex PCR, while the TCRdb copy is restricted to in-frame clones and leaves out a portion. The table shows about 320,000 clones, with over 80% occurring only once. Material for sequencing was PBMCs or T cells enriched from blood (not recorded which). Source of these receptors: a woman aged 18 to 35 who had recovered from COVID-19.

This clone was recorded only once. The CDR3 here is CASSKRAPNQETQYF. The DNA of the CDR3 is TGTGCCAGCAGCAAGCGGGCCCCCAACCAAGAGACCCAGTACTTC. This chain joins TRBV6-2 or TRBV6-3 and TRBJ2-5; D is perhaps TRBD2 (6 bases). The V gene lost 6 bases and the J gene lost 0 bases, with 14 bases spanning the gap. Per germline, CDR1 MNHEY and CDR2 SVGEGT. The CDR3 contains 15 residues.

The V call is TRBV18, the J call TRBJ2-7, with 14 bases lining up with TRBD2. This CDR3 is built from 16 residues. Unmatched junction bases numbered 6, after V lost 2 bases and J lost 6 bases. Germline CDR1 is KGHSH and CDR2 is LQKENI. The CDR3 sequence is CASSPGLAGGEGEQYF. The CDR3 DNA reads as TGTGCCAGCTCACCAGGACTAGCGGGAGGAGAGGGCGAGCAGTACTTC.

The CDR3 protein is CASSFLGINTEAFF. The CDR3 bases are TGTGCCAGCAGCTTTCTCGGGATCAACACTGAAGCTTTCTTT. The J gene is TRBJ1-1, the V gene TRBV7-2; D not certain. Deletions cut 3 bases from V and 2 bases from J, with 10 bases between. The CDR3 sequence is 14 residues long. Germline V gives CDR1 SGHTA, CDR2 FQGNSA.

This clone was counted once. The chain employs TRBV4-2 and TRBJ1-4; D perhaps matches TRBD1 (5 bases). Deletions cut 4 bases from V and 1 base from J, with 13 bases between. CDR3 length: 16 amino acids. Germline lookup yields CDR1 LGHNA and CDR2 YNFKEQ. The CDR3 protein is CASSPRDSRTNEKLFF. In DNA, the CDR3 is TGTGCCAGCAGCCCCCGGGACTCACGAACTAATGAAAAACTGTTTTTT.

The chain uses TRBV6-5 and TRBJ2-3, with 8 bases identical to TRBD1. CDR1 and CDR2 from the germline V gene are MNHEY and SVGAGI. J lost 1 base, V lost 4 bases, and 1 base had no gene match. The CDR3 spans 14 residues. CDR3 region: CASSWTGRTDTQYF. The CDR3 coding sequence is TGTGCCAGCAGTTGGACAGGGCGCACAGATACGCAGTATTTT.

The chain has TRBV5-4 and TRBJ2-1, with 7 bases identical to TRBD2. The CDR3 extends over 15 amino acids. V shed 4 bases and J 4 bases; nucleotides not matched to a gene: 8. In germline, CDR1 is SGHNT, CDR2 YYREEE (reference sequence). CDR3 nucleotides: TGTGCCAGCAGCCCGTCGGGAGGATTTTACAATGAGCAGTTCTTC. Translation gives CASSPSGGFYNEQFF.

The chain uses TRBV12-3 or TRBV12-4 and TRBJ2-5, with TRBD2 identical over 7 bases. There are 13 residues in the CDR3. Losses at the gene ends were 3 bases for V and 5 bases for J; bases not matched to a gene: 3. DNA of the CDR3: TGTGCCAGCAGTTTTATGGGGGGGGAGACCCAGTACTTC. It codes for CASSFMGGETQYF.

The rearrangement links TRBV9 to TRBJ1-2, with 7 bases lining up with TRBD1. The V segment lost 4 bases and the J segment 6 bases; nucleotides outside the gene matches: 3. The CDR3 covers 12 residues. Germline V gene sequence: CDR1 SGDLS, CDR2 YYNGEE. CDR3 sequence: CASSTGTDGYTF. The CDR3 bases are TGTGCCAGCAGCACCGGGACAGATGGCTACACCTTC.

The rearrangement joins TRBV12-3 or TRBV12-4 to TRBJ2-7, with a possible D match to TRBD1 (5 bases). This CDR3 has 13 amino acids. Trimming removed 6 bases at V and 3 bases at J, with 12 bases between. The CDR3 nucleotides read TGTGCCAGCAGGCTCAGTAGGGGCTACGAGCAGTACTTC. Translated, it gives CASRLSRGYEQYF.

This clone turned up a few times. The chain joins TRBV28 to TRBJ1-3; D perhaps matches TRBD1 (5 bases). V lost 7 bases to trimming and J lost 4 bases, with 14 bases between them. This CDR3 contains 14 residues. Germline CDR1 and CDR2: MDHEN and SYDVKM. The CDR3 protein is CASTQGEPGNTIYF. CDR3 sequence (DNA): TGTGCCAGCACCCAGGGCGAGCCAGGAAACACCATATATTTT.

This clone was seen just once. Other DNA sequences in this specimen translate into the identical CDR3. The chain is built from TRBV5-6 and TRBJ2-7, with 8 bases identical to TRBD1. The CDR3 covers 13 residues. V was clipped by 2 bases and J by 4 bases; unmatched bases: 2. CDR1 is SGHDT and CDR2 is YYEEEE in the germline V gene. The CDR3: CASSLDRGYEQYF. The CDR3 nucleotides are TGTGCCAGCAGCTTAGACAGGGGATACGAGCAGTACTTC.

The V call is TRBV14, the J call TRBJ2-7; TRBD1 matches at 7 bases. The CDR3 consists of 14 residues. V was clipped by 3 bases and J by 0 bases; unmatched bases: 2. The germline gives CDR1 SGHDN, CDR2 FVKESK. Here the CDR3 reads CASSHWDSSYEQYF. CDR3 bases: TGTGCCAGCAGCCACTGGGACAGCTCCTACGAGCAGTACTTC.

This rearrangement joins TRBV5-6 to TRBJ2-1, with TRBD2 as a possible D gene (5 bases). Trimming took 4 bases from V and 3 from J, leaving 14 bases between them. The length of the CDR3 is 15 residues. The germline V gene encodes CDR1 SGHDT and CDR2 YYEEEE. CDR3 in amino acids: CASSRSGAFYNEQFF. CDR3 nucleotide sequence: TGTGCCAGCAGCCGAAGCGGCGCATTCTACAATGAGCAGTTCTTC.

This chain uses TRBV7-9 with TRBJ2-1; 8 positions match TRBD2. Germline CDR1 is SEHNR and CDR2 is FQNEAQ (reference sequence). J gave up 1 base and V 7 bases, and 9 bases lay outside the gene matches. The CDR3 is made up of 16 amino acids. CDR3 bases: TGTGCCAGCACCCCTCGGGCTAGCGGGTCCTACAATGAGCAGTTCTTC. It codes for CASTPRASGSYNEQFF.

Note on this clone: The same CDR3 also results from other DNA sequences found in this sample. V is TRBV7-9 and J is TRBJ2-1, with D maybe TRBD1 (6 bases). Germline lookup yields CDR1 SEHNR and CDR2 FQNEAQ (reference sequence). Between the trimmed V and J ends, which lost 0 bases and 7 bases, there was a span of 7 bases. The CDR3 length is 13 residues. The CDR3 loop reads CASSLAGANEQFF. The CDR3 coding sequence is TGTGCCAGCAGCTTAGCGGGGGCAAATGAGCAGTTCTTC.

J is TRBJ1-1 and V is TRBV19, with D tentatively TRBD1 (6 bases). This CDR3 is 15 amino acids long. Trimming removed 3 bases at V and 1 base at J, with 12 bases between. The germline V gene encodes CDR1 LNHDA and CDR2 SQIVND (reference sequence). Here the CDR3 DNA reads TGTGCCAGTAGTATGCGTGACAGGAAGAACACTGAAGCTTTCTTT. Its protein is CASSMRDRKNTEAFF.

The chain joins TRBV6-4 to TRBJ1-1, with D perhaps matching TRBD1 (6 bases). This CDR3 is built from 16 residues. Germline V CDR1 and CDR2: MRHNA, SNTAGT. Between the trimmed V and J ends, which lost 2 bases and 3 bases, there was a span of 16 bases. The CDR3 bases are TGTGCCAGCAGTGACGGGGGGGCCCAAGTAGACACTGAAGCTTTCTTT. It specifies CASSDGGAQVDTEAFF.

V usage is TRBV5-1 and J usage is TRBJ2-5, with D possibly being TRBD1 (6 bases). This CDR3 has 13 residues. With 8 bases removed from V and 5 bases from J, the gap between germline ends came to 16 bases. Germline V gives CDR1 SGHRS, CDR2 YFSETQ. The CDR3 DNA follows: TGCGCCAGTAGGCAGGGGCCGGGGGAGACCCAGTACTTC. Translating it yields CASRQGPGETQYF.

In nucleotides, the CDR3 is TGTGCCAGCAGCCAAGGGGGGGGATTCGACGAGCAGTACTTC. Residues: CASSQGGGFDEQYF. The chain combines TRBV3-1 (or the pseudogene TRBV3-2) with TRBJ2-7; 7 nucleotides match TRBD2. V was pared by 1 base and J by 5 bases, with 5 bases of the junction left unmatched. The length of the CDR3 is 14 residues. Looked up from germline, CDR1 is LGHDT and CDR2 is YNNKEL (reference sequence).

This clone was recorded only once. This chain links TRBV7-2 with TRBJ2-2; D is possibly TRBD2 (6 bases). Germline CDR1 SGHTA, CDR2 FQGNSA. V was pared by 4 bases and J by 15 bases, with 30 bases between. This CDR3 contains 17 residues. The CDR3 here is CASSSLGMSRTGGAVFF. Here the CDR3 DNA reads TGTGCCAGCAGCTCCCTCGGTATGAGCCGGACCGGGGGAGCAGTGTTTTTT.

This clone was picked up a small number of times. The gene calls are TRBV5-1 and TRBJ2-3; D not certain. V gave up 4 bases and J gave up 1 base, with 10 bases separating them. CDR3 length: 14 residues. Germline V CDR1 and CDR2: SGHRS, YFSETQ. This chain's CDR3 is CASSQLGGTDTQYF. CDR3 DNA: TGCGCCAGCAGCCAGCTAGGTGGCACAGATACGCAGTATTTT.

This sequence joins TRBV6-2 or TRBV6-3 and TRBJ2-7; D is unresolved. Between the trimmed V and J ends, which lost 0 bases and 2 bases, there was a span of 5 bases. The germline gives CDR1 MNHEY, CDR2 SVGEGT. The CDR3 runs to 13 residues. The CDR3 DNA reads as TGTGCCAGCAGTTACTCTTCGGCCTACGAGCAGTACTTC. Amino acids: CASSYSSAYEQYF.

The rearrangement joins TRBV23-1 to TRBJ1-2, with no clear D. TRBV23-1 is labeled an ORF, and its function is uncertain. The CDR3 runs 14 residues. Trimming removed 0 bases at V and 4 bases at J, with 9 bases between. The CDR3 is CASSQSNRPYGYTF. CDR3 coding DNA: TGCGCCAGCAGTCAATCTAACAGACCCTATGGCTACACCTTC.

This clone was picked up one time. The rearrangement uses TRBV19 and TRBJ1-2; perhaps TRBD1 as D (5 bases). V lost 7 bases and J 7 bases, leaving 16 bases between the germline ends. This CDR3 contains 13 residues. Germline-derived CDR1 and CDR2 are LNHDA and SQIVND (reference sequence). The CDR3 reads CASTGLRSGGYTF. CDR3 DNA sequence: TGTGCCAGTACGGGACTCCGCTCCGGTGGCTACACCTTC.

The rearrangement joins TRBV12-3 or TRBV12-4 to TRBJ2-1; possibly TRBD1 for D (6 bases). The CDR3 loop spans 11 amino acids. The ends were cut back, 6 bases at V and 16 bases at J, with 16 bases in the middle. DNA of the CDR3: TGTGCCAGCAGCCCGGGACAAGTGGTATTCTTC. This translates into CASSPGQVVFF.

This chain links TRBV5-1 with TRBJ2-3; possibly TRBD1 for D (7 bases). This CDR3 comprises 15 residues. Germline V CDR1 and CDR2: SGHRS, YFSETQ. V lost 0 bases, J lost 3 bases, and 11 bases lay in between. The CDR3 protein is CASSLDRGGTDTQYF. CDR3 DNA sequence: TGCGCCAGCAGCTTGGACAGGGGAGGAACAGATACGCAGTATTTT.

The chain has TRBV5-4 and TRBJ1-4, with D tentatively TRBD1 (5 bases). The CDR3 spans 15 residues. V lost 4 bases to trimming and J lost 0 bases, with 10 bases between them. Germline loops: CDR1 SGHNT, CDR2 YYREEE (reference sequence). The DNA for the CDR3 is TGTGCCAGCAGCACCGGGGGTGCAACTAATGAAAAACTGTTTTTT. It translates to CASSTGGATNEKLFF.

The gene calls are TRBV5-8 and TRBJ1-5; D unclear. The CDR3 sequence is 13 residues long. V was cut by 4 bases and J by 4 bases, with 9 bases left in between. Germline assignment: CDR1 SGHTS and CDR2 YDEGEE. CDR3 sequence: CASSPRTNQPQHF. CDR3 coding DNA: TGTGCCAGCAGCCCTCGAACAAATCAGCCCCAGCATTTT. Complete variable domain (other parts from reference TRBV5-8 and TRBJ1-5): EAGVTQSPTHLIKTRGQQATLRCSPISGHTSVYWYQQALGLGLQFLLWYDEGEERNRGNFPPRFSGRQFPNYSSELNVNALELEDSALYLCASSPRTNQPQHFGDGTRLSIL.

This clone was counted once. This chain joins TRBV4-3 and TRBJ2-5; tentative D call: TRBD1 (6 bases). This CDR3 is built from 19 residues. Trimming stripped 1 base from V and 4 bases from J, with 25 bases between. Germline V gene lookup returns CDR1 LGHNA and CDR2 YSLEER. CDR3 coding DNA: TGCGCCAGCAGCCAAGCCCACGCGGGCAGGGGAGTTTTTCGAGAGACCCAGTACTTC. The encoded protein is CASSQAHAGRGVFRETQYF.

The chain uses TRBV19 and TRBJ2-5, with D tentatively TRBD1 (5 bases). Germline CDR1 is LNHDA and CDR2 is SQIVND (reference sequence). The CDR3 extends over 14 amino acids. Trimming removed 10 bases from V and 3 bases from J, with 18 bases in between. The CDR3 region is CATNRLGPEETQYF. CDR3 nucleotide sequence: TGTGCCACTAACCGCTTGGGGCCAGAAGAGACCCAGTACTTC. The complete variable domain, with remaining parts taken from reference TRBV19 and TRBJ2-5, reads DGGITQSPKYLFRKEGQNVTLSCEQNLNHDAMYWYRQDPGQGLRLIYYSQIVNDFQKGDIAEGYSVSREKKESFPLTVTSAQKNPTAFYLCATNRLGPEETQYFGPGTRLLVL.

This chain uses TRBV12-3 or TRBV12-4 with TRBJ2-5; D perhaps matches TRBD1 (5 bases). CDR3 size: 13 residues. V was cut by 6 bases and J by 1 base, with 9 bases left in between. CDR3 region: CASRTDSQETQYF. The CDR3 DNA is TGTGCCAGCAGGACAGACAGCCAAGAGACCCAGTACTTC.

CDR3: CASLNRRGNQPQHF. CDR3 sequence (DNA): TGTGCCAGCCTCAACAGGAGGGGCAATCAGCCCCAGCATTTT. The chain joins TRBV19 to TRBJ1-5; D possibly corresponds to TRBD1 (5 bases). The CDR3 consists of 14 residues. Germline assignment: CDR1 LNHDA and CDR2 SQIVND (reference sequence). Trimming shortened V by 9 bases and J by 2 bases, and 14 bases separated the two germline ends.